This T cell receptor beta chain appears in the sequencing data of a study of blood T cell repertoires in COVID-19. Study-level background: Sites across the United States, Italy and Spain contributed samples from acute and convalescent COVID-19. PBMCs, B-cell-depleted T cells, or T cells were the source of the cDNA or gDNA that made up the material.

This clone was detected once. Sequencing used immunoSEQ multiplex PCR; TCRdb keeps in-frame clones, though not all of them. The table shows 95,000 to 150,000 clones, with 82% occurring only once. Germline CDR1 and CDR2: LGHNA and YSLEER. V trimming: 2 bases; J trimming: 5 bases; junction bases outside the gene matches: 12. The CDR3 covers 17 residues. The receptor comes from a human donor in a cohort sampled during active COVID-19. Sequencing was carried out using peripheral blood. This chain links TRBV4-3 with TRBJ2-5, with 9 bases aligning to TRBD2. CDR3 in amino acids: CASSQLIGRGGGETQYF. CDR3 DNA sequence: TGCGCCAGCAGCCAACTTATTGGGCGGGGGGGCGGTGAGACCCAGTACTTC.